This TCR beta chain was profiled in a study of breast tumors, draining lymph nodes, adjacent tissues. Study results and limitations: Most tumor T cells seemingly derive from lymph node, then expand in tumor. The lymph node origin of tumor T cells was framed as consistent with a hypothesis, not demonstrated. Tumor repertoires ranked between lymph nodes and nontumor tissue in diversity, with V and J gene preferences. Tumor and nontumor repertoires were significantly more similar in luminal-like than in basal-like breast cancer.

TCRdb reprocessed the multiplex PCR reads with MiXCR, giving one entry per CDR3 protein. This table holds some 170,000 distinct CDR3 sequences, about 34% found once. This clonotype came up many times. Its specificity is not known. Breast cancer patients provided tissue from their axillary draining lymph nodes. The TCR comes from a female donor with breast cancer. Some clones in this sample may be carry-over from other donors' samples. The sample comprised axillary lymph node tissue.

CDR3 amino acids: CASARGDGYTF. For the CDR3, the DNA is TGTGCCAGCGCCCGAGGGGATGGCTACACCTTC. The chain joins TRBV6-1 to TRBJ1-2; maybe TRBD1 (5 bases). The CDR3 length is 11 residues. Trimming shortened V by 8 bases and J by 6 bases, and 10 bases separated the two germline ends. CDR1 is MNHNS, CDR2 SASEGT, per germline.